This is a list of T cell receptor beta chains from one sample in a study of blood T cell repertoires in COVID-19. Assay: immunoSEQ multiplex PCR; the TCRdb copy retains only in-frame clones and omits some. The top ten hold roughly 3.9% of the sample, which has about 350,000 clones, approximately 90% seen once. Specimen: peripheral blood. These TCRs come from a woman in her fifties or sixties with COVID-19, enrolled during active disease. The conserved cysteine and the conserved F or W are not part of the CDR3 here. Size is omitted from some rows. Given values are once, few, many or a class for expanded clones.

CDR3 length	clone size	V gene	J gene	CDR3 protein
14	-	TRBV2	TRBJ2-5	ASSEIRGLILETQY
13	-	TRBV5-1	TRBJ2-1	ASSLQGTSYNEQF
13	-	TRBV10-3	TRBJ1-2	AISARDRVNYGYT
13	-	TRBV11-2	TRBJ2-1	ASSRLGTSSYEQF
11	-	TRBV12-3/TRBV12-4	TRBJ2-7	ASSLVQGHEQY
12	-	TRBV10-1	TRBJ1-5	ASSEQGSLQPQH
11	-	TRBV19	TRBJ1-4	ASSRTGTEKLF
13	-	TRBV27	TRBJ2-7	ASSPTHIASYEQY
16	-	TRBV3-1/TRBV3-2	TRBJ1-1	ASSHRDRGLAKAPEAF
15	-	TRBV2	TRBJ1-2	ASSVFGRQGVPYGYT
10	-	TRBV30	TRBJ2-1	AWSARTNEQF
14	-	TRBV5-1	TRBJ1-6	ASSFGFDRGISPLH
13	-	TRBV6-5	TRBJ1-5	ASRRQGLSNQPQH
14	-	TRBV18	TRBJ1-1	ASSPRRGGEDTEAF
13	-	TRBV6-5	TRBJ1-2	ASREVPTGNYGYT
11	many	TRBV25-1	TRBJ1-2	ASSESGGYGYT
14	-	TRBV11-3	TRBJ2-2	ASSSVWGGNTGELF
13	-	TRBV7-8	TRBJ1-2	ASSYSGGGLYGYT
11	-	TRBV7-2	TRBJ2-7	ASSRRTETEQY
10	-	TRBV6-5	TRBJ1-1	ASRDRGLGAF
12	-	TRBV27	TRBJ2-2	ASSLAGATGELF
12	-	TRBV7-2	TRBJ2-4	ASSLPGDRHIQY
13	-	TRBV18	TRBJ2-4	ASSPAPSAKNIQY
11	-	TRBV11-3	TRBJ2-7	ASSEGGVGEQY
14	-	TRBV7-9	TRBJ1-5	ASSLASGVSNQPQH
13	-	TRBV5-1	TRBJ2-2	ASSLAKTGTGELF
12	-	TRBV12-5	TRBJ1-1	ASGLDRGHPEAF
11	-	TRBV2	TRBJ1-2	ASSGGQRNGYT
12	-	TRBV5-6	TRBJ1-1	ASSLVSMNTEAF
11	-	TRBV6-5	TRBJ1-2	ASKLTGDRGYT
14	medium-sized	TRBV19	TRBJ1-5	ASRAGTGVGNQPQH
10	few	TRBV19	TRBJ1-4	ASRDSYEKLF
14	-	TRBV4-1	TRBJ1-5	ASSPREDYSNQPQH
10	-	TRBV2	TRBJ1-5	ASTRADQPQH
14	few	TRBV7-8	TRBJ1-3	ASSSRQGARGNTIY
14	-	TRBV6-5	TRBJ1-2	ASSYHGTGRNYGYT
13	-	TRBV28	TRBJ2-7	ASSWRTDLSYEQY
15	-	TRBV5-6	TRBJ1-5	ASSLGVSGGGNQPQH
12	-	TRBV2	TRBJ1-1	ASSVTQTITEAF
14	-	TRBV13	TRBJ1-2	ASSLGRDSGAYGYT
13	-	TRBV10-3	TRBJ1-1	AISDHDKRNTEAF
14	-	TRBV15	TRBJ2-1	ATSRDPSGGAREQF